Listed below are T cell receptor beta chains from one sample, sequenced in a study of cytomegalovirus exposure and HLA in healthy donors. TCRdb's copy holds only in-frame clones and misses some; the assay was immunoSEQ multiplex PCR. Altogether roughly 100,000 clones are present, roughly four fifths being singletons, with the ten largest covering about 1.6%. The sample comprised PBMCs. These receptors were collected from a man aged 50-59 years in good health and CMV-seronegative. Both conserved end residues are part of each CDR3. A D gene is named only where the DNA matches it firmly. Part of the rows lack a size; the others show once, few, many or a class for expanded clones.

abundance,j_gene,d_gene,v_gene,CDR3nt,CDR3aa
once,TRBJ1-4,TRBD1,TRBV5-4,TGTGCCAGCACCCTGAAACAGGGGGGGAGTGAAAAACTGTTTTTT,CASTLKQGGSEKLFF
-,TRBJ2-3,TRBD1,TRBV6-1,TGTGCCAGCAGTTCCGGACAGGGGTTTACAGATACGCAGTATTTT,CASSSGQGFTDTQYF
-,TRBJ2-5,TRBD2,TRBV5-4,TGTGCCAGCAGCTTGACGGGACTAGCGGCCCAAAAAGAGACCCAGTACTTC,CASSLTGLAAQKETQYF
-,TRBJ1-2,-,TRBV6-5,TGTGCCAGCAGTTATGGGACAAAATATAACTATGGCTACACCTTC,CASSYGTKYNYGYTF
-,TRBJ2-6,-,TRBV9,TGTGCCAGCAGCGTAGAGCCGGGACATAGCTCTGGGGCCAACGTCCTGACTTTC,CASSVEPGHSSGANVLTF
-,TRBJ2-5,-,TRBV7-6,TGTGCCAGCAGCCTCGGCGAGGAAGAGACCCAGTACTTC,CASSLGEEETQYF
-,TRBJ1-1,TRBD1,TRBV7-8,TGTGCCAGCAGCGGCACCGGGACAGGGGGCGTTATGTGGGAAGCTTTCTTT,CASSGTGTGGVMWEAFF
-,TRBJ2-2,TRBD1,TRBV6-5,TGTGCCAGCAGGGGACAGGGTTTGACCGGGGAGCTGTTTTTT,CASRGQGLTGELFF
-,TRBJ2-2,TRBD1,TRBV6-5,TGTGCCAGCAGTTACTTACAGGGGCGCAGTACCGGGGAGCTGTTTTTT,CASSYLQGRSTGELFF
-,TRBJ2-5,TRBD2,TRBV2,TGTGCCAGCAGTCTAGCGGGGGGGCAAGAGACCCAGTACTTC,CASSLAGGQETQYF
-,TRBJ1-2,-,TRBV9,TGTGCCAGCAGCGTAGGAGGAGCCTCAAACTATGGCTACACCTTC,CASSVGGASNYGYTF
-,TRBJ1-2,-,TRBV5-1,TGCGCCAGCGGGGGGTCTAGCTATGGCTACACCTTC,CASGGSSYGYTF
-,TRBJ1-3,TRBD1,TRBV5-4,TGTGCCAGTCAGGACAGGTCGGGAAACACCATATATTTT,CASQDRSGNTIYF
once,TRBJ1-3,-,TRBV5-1,TGCGCCAGCAGCGCCGCGGGGTTCTCTGGAAACACCATATATTTT,CASSAAGFSGNTIYF
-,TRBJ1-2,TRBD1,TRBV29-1,TGCAGCGTTGAAGGGCCTCAGACAGGGGTCTATGGCTACACCTTC,CSVEGPQTGVYGYTF
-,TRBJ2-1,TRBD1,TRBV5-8,TGTGCCAGCAGCTTGATACTCGGACAGGGCGGTGAGCAGTTCTTC,CASSLILGQGGEQFF
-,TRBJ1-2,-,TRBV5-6,TGTGCCAGCAGCTTGTGGAGCGGGTCCGGCTACACCTTC,CASSLWSGSGYTF
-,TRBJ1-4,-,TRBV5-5,TGTGCCAGCAGCCCCCAGGGATATGAAAAACTGTTTTTT,CASSPQGYEKLFF
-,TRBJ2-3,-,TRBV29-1,TGCAGCGTTGAACTTACATCGTTTGTGACAGATACGCAGTATTTT,CSVELTSFVTDTQYF
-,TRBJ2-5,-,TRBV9,TGTGCCAGCAGCCCGGAGCAGGGGAAGCAAGAGACCCAGTACTTC,CASSPEQGKQETQYF
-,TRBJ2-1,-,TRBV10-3,TGTGCCATCAGTGAGGGCAGGGAAACTGAGCAGTTCTTC,CAISEGRETEQFF
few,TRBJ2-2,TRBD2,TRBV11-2,TGTGCCAGCAGCTTTTTACGGAAGCGGGGGCCCGGGGAGCTGTTTTTT,CASSFLRKRGPGELFF
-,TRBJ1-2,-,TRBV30,TGTGCTTGGAGTTCGGAGCAGGGAGGATCTGGCTACACCTTC,CAWSSEQGGSGYTF
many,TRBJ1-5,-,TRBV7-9,TGTGCGGCAGGGGTTGACAATCAGCCCCAGCATTTT,CAAGVDNQPQHF
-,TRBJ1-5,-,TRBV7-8,TGTGCCAGCAGCCAAGAACATCCCCATCAGCCCCAGCATTTT,CASSQEHPHQPQHF
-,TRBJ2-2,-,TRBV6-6,TGTGCCAGCAGTTCCCTCTACGGGGAGCTGTTTTTT,CASSSLYGELFF
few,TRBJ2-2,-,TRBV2,TGTGCCAGCCGATCGTTCGGGGGGCAAGCCGGGGAGCTGTTTTTT,CASRSFGGQAGELFF
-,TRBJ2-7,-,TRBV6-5,TGTGCCAGCAGTTACTCGCCGGTCTCCTACGAGCAGTACTTC,CASSYSPVSYEQYF
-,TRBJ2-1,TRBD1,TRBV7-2,TGTGCCAGCAGCGTGGGACAGTCGGGCTATGAGCAGTTCTTC,CASSVGQSGYEQFF
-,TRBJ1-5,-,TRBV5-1,TGCGCCAGCAGTGATGGGGCCAGTTCAAGCCAGCCCCAGCATTTT,CASSDGASSSQPQHF
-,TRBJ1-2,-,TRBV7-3,TGTGCCAGCAGCCGAACACCCGGACAGACGGGAGGCTACACCTTC,CASSRTPGQTGGYTF
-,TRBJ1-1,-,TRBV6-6,TGTGCCAGCAGCCCCGACCTGGGGAGAGCGAAAGCTTTCTTT,CASSPDLGRAKAFF
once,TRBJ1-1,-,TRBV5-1,TGCGCCAGCAGCTTAACACAGGGAGGGGACACTGAAGCTTTCTTT,CASSLTQGGDTEAFF
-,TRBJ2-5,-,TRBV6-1,TGTGCCAGCAGTGAGGGTCCGGCGGTAGAGACCCAGTACTTC,CASSEGPAVETQYF
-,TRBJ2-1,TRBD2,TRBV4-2,TGTGCCAGCAGCCCGGTGGGGCTAGCGGGCCGGGGGGTCTTC,CASSPVGLAGRGVF
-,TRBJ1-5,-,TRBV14,TGTGCCAGCAGCCAGGAGCTACATCAGCCCCAGCATTTT,CASSQELHQPQHF
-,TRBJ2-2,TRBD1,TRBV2,TGTGCCAGCAGTGGACAGGGGGCGGACACCGGGGAGCTGTTTTTT,CASSGQGADTGELFF
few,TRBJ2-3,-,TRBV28,TGTGCCAGCAGTTTTTACGGGATTAGCACAGATACGCAGTATTTT,CASSFYGISTDTQYF
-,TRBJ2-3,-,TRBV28,TGTGCCAGCGGCCCGGGGGGCGGTCGGGATACGCAGTATTTT,CASGPGGGRDTQYF
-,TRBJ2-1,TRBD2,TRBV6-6,TGTGCCAGCAAGCTAGCGGGGGGAGGGGAGCAGTTCTTC,CASKLAGGGEQFF
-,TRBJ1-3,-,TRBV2,TGTGCCAGCAGCGAGATTCACAACACCATATATTTT,CASSEIHNTIYF
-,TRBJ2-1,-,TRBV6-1,TGTGCCAGCACTTACGACGCAGGCTACAATGAGCAGTTCTTC,CASTYDAGYNEQFF
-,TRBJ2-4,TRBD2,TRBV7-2,TGTGCCAGCAGCTTCTCCGGCGGGCGGGGGGGCAACATTCAGTACTTC,CASSFSGGRGGNIQYF
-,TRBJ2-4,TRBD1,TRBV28,TGTGCCAGCAGTTTGCGACCGGGGACAGGGTCCATTCAGTACTTC,CASSLRPGTGSIQYF
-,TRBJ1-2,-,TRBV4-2,TGTGCCAGCAGCCAAATAAGTGACAAACCCTATGGCTACACCTTC,CASSQISDKPYGYTF
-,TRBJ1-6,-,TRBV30,TGTGCCTGGAGTGGGCAGGACAGTGAACCCCTCCACTTT,CAWSGQDSEPLHF
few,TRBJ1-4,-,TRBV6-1,TGTGCCAGCAATAGTGGAGGGGTGAGGAATGAAAAACTGTTTTTT,CASNSGGVRNEKLFF
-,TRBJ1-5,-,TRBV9,TGTGCCAGCAGCCCGGGGAGGTTACCTCAGCCCCAGCATTTT,CASSPGRLPQPQHF
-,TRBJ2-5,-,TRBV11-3,TGTGCCAGCAGCTCCGTTAATTCGGCCCAGTACTTC,CASSSVNSAQYF
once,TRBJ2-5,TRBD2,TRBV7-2,TGTGCCAGCAGCTTTCAGCGGGGGGCCCAAGAGACCCAGTACTTC,CASSFQRGAQETQYF
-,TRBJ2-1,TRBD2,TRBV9,TGTGCCAGCAGGGCTAGCGGTCTCAATGAGCAGTTCTTC,CASRASGLNEQFF
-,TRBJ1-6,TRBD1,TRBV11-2,TGTGCCAGCAGCTTAGGGGGGGACAGGGGATATTCACCCCTCCACTTT,CASSLGGDRGYSPLHF
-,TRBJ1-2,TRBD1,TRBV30,TGTGCCTGGACCAAATACCCGGGACAGGGAAGCTACTATGGCTACACCTTC,CAWTKYPGQGSYYGYTF
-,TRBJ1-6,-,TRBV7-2,TGTGCCAGCAGGGCACAGGGTGGGTCGGACTCACCCCTCCACTTT,CASRAQGGSDSPLHF
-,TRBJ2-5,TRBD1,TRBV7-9,TGTGCCAGCAGCTTTAGGACAGGAAGGCAAGAGACCCAGTACTTC,CASSFRTGRQETQYF